This T cell receptor beta chain was profiled in a study of T cell changes during pregnancy in multiple sclerosis. TCRdb's table, derived via immunoSEQ multiplex PCR, lists solely in-frame clones and lacks some. The repertoire has tens of thousands of clones, about 90% of them found once; the top ten carry over 0.8%. In germline, CDR1 is KGHSH, CDR2 LQKENI. The germline V and J ends were trimmed by 6 bases and 3 bases, with 18 bases remaining between them. The CDR3 totals 15 residues. The clonotype originates from a female donor in good health, enrolled as a control in a pregnancy study. This chain links TRBV18 with TRBJ2-7; D not resolved. This sample comprised peripheral blood, obtained in the first trimester of pregnancy. The CDR3 DNA is TGTGCCAGCTCCCAATCGAAGAGGTCGTTCTACGAGCAGTACTTC. This gives the protein CASSQSKRSFYEQYF.